This T cell receptor beta chain was profiled in a study of a mutant IDH1 vaccine in newly diagnosed glioma. Study-level points and caveats: Any relationship between pseudoprogression and changes in top peripheral T cell clonotypes seemed absent.

Only a few counts were recorded for this clone. The antigen remains undetermined. Germline CDR1 reads SGHVS; CDR2 reads FQNEAQ. The CDR3 totals 14 residues. With 7 bases removed from V and 10 bases from J, the gap between germline ends came to 17 bases. The repertoire was sequenced with immunoSEQ multiplex PCR; TCRdb's copy has only in-frame clones and lacks some. Altogether about 38,000 clones are present, roughly 78% being singletons, with the ten largest covering 7% to 10%. Time point defined: baseline, week 1 (first vaccination visit). This sample's treatment: pre-vaccination baseline after standard-of-care therapy.

The material sequenced was PBMCs, taken from a glioma patient treated with radiotherapy, temozolomide or both. The chain joins TRBV7-8 to TRBJ1-6, with D maybe TRBD1 (6 bases). This TCR came from a man in his forties with glioma. Some clones in this sample may be carry-over from other donors' samples. The CDR3 coding sequence is TGTGCCAGCACTCAACAGGGAAAGGGGTCACCCCTCCACTTT. It codes for CASTQQGKGSPLHF.